This T cell receptor (beta chain) was documented in a study of cytomegalovirus exposure and HLA in healthy donors. The CDR3 totals 16 residues. In germline, CDR1 is LGHNA, CDR2 YSLEER. This clone was counted between two and nine times. Its antigen is currently unknown. Study-wide results and limits: Later analysis showed TCR association rates varying by HLA locus, highest for DRB1 and lowest for HLA-C. Sequencing depth across donors, presence/absence analyses assumed, was roughly uniform.

Primers: 60 Vbeta forward and 13 Jbeta reverse. Assay used: immunoSEQ multiplex PCR; TCRdb lists only in-frame clones, some missing. The data contain about 120,000 clones, around two thirds of them singletons. The rearrangement joins TRBV4-3 to TRBJ2-5; 10 bases match TRBD2. The DNA end is more similar to TRBJ2-7, so the J call may be wrong. Sample: PBMCs. This TCR derives from a middle-aged woman in good health and CMV-seropositive. This chain's CDR3 is CASSQDITSGADEQYF. CDR3 DNA: TGCGCCAGCAGCCAAGATATAACTAGCGGGGCCGACGAGCAGTACTTC.